This section outlines one T cell receptor beta chain sequence together with its context. Its antigen remains unidentified. The PCR made use of 60 Vbeta and 13 Jbeta primers. Only in-frame clones appear in the TCRdb table, and some are missing; sequencing was by immunoSEQ multiplex PCR. In the table there are approximately 65,000 clones, 65% to 80% of which are singletons. CDR1 and CDR2 from the germline V gene are SGHDT and YYEEEE. V gave up 0 bases and J gave up 6 bases, with 9 bases separating them. CDR3 length equals 13 residues. This sample stems from a study of cytomegalovirus exposure and HLA in healthy donors. The study, taken as a whole, reports: Indistinguishable V segments such as TRBV6-2 and TRBV6-3 were excluded. When analyzed later, the rates of TCR association showed variation by HLA locus, with DRB1 the most and HLA-C the fewest. It was reported that the classifier diagnosed cytomegalovirus status with high specificity and sensitivity in both the original and validation cohorts.

The source is a man in his forties in good health and CMV-seropositive. The genes are TRBV5-6 and TRBJ1-1; D remains ambiguous. The sequencing sample was made of PBMCs. The CDR3 reads CASSLAGYAEAFF. In DNA, the CDR3 is TGTGCCAGCAGCTTGGCAGGCTATGCTGAAGCTTTCTTT. The whole variable domain, remainder taken from reference TRBV5-6 and TRBJ1-1, is DAGVTQSPTHLIKTRGQQVTLRCSPKSGHDTVSWYQQALGQGPQFIFQYYEEEERQRGNFPDRFSGHQFPNYSSELNVNALLLGDSALYLCASSLAGYAEAFFGQGTRLTVV.